This T cell receptor (beta chain) was retrieved from a study of blood T cell repertoires in COVID-19. For the study at large: T cells, B-cell-depleted T cells, or PBMCs supplied cDNA or gDNA.

This clone was seen just once. How the authors handled the data: Estimation of nucleated cell counts was performed using reference gene primer amplification. Only in-frame clones appear in the TCRdb table, and some are missing; sequencing was by immunoSEQ multiplex PCR. That table is the source of V, J and clone size, and D and trimming were worked out from the DNA. Of over 400,000 clones listed, 70% to 90% are singletons. Source material: peripheral blood. The sequence was obtained from a human donor in a cohort sampled during active COVID-19.

CDR3 in amino acids: CASSFPGQVLYGYTF. Written as DNA, the CDR3 is TGTGCCAGCAGCTTTCCGGGACAGGTTCTATATGGCTACACCTTC. The chain is built from TRBV11-2 and TRBJ1-2, with 8 bases that match TRBD1. J lost 5 bases, V lost 3 bases, and 8 bases had no gene match. Per germline, CDR1 SGHAT and CDR2 FQNNGV. This CDR3 contains 15 residues. Combining the CDR3 with reference TRBV11-2 and TRBJ1-2 gives the whole variable domain EAGVAQSPRYKIIEKRQSVAFWCNPISGHATLYWYQQILGQGPKLLIQFQNNGVVDDSQLPKDRFSAERLKGVDSTLKIQPAKLEDSAVYLCASSFPGQVLYGYTFGSGTRLTVV.